Listed below are T cell receptor beta chains from one sample, sequenced in a study of metastatic and nonmetastatic thyroid tumors. TCRdb reanalyzed the PCR reads with MiXCR. This table has 30,000 to 40,000 clones, roughly a fifth appearing once. The sequenced material came from blood. The receptors stem from a female donor with papillary thyroid cancer or a benign thyroid nodule (not recorded which). Some clones in this sample may be carry-over from other donors' samples. CDR3s include the opening cysteine and the closing phenylalanine or tryptophan. Fields, in order: CDR3 DNA, CDR3 protein, clone size, D gene, V gene, J gene. A D gene is named only where the DNA matches it firmly. The size of a clone is reported for some rows only, either as once, few or many, or as a class for expanded clones.

TGCGCCAGCAGCGTTTGGGGGGCCAACGAGCAGTACTTC	CASSVWGANEQYF	NA	NA	TRBV4-3	TRBJ2-7
TGTGCCAGCAGCCCCCGCTCGCGAGCCTACGAGCAGTACTTC	CASSPRSRAYEQYF	many	NA	TRBV9	TRBJ2-7
TGTGCCAGCTCACCTAACCGAGGGTCCCAAGAGACCCAGTACTTC	CASSPNRGSQETQYF	NA	NA	TRBV18	TRBJ2-5
TGTGCCAGCAGCGCCCTCCGGGGGGGGGCAGATACGCAGTATTTT	CASSALRGGADTQYF	many	TRBD2	TRBV9	TRBJ2-3
TGTGCCAGCAGTTTACGGGCGAACACTGAAGCTTTCTTT	CASSLRANTEAFF	NA	NA	TRBV12-3/TRBV12-4	TRBJ1-1
TGTGCCAGCAGTACAGGGGGCGCCTATGGCTACACCTTC	CASSTGGAYGYTF	many	TRBD1	TRBV6-2/TRBV6-3	TRBJ1-2
TGTGCCAGCAGCTTAGAACCCTCCTACGAGCAGTACTTC	CASSLEPSYEQYF	many	NA	TRBV11-2	TRBJ2-7
TGCAGTGCGATCGGCCATCCCGAGCTCCAAGAGACCCAGTACTTC	CSAIGHPELQETQYF	NA	NA	TRBV20-1	TRBJ2-5
TGTGCCAGCTCACCATTATCCCCGAAAGAGACTGAAGCTTTCTTT	CASSPLSPKETEAFF	many	NA	TRBV18	TRBJ1-1
TGTGCCACCAGCGGATGGACAGGGAGGACCGGGGAGCTGTTTTTT	CATSGWTGRTGELFF	many	TRBD1	TRBV15	TRBJ2-2
TGTGCCAGCAGCGCTAGCGGGAGGTTCGATGAGCAGTTCTTC	CASSASGRFDEQFF	NA	TRBD2	TRBV9	TRBJ2-1
TGTGCCACCGCCGTAGGAATTCAAGAGACCCAGTACTTC	CATAVGIQETQYF	many	NA	TRBV12-3/TRBV12-4	TRBJ2-5
TGCGCCAGCAGCCAAGGACCTTTCGAGACCCAGTACTTC	CASSQGPFETQYF	many	NA	TRBV4-1	TRBJ2-5
TGCGCCAGCTTCCGTGAGCCTTGCGGGGAGCTGTTTTTT	CASFREPCGELFF	NA	NA	TRBV5-1	TRBJ2-2
TGTGCCAGCGTGAGACAGCAGGTCACTGAAGCTTTCTTT	CASVRQQVTEAFF	NA	NA	TRBV6-1	TRBJ1-1
TGTGCCAGCACCCCTCATATTGCGGACAGAATTCAGCCCCAGCATTTT	CASTPHIADRIQPQHF	NA	NA	TRBV19	TRBJ1-5
TGTGCCAGCAGCCATAGCGGGAGTAATACCGGGGAGCTGGTTTTT	CASSHSGSNTGELVF	NA	TRBD2	TRBV4-2	TRBJ2-2
TGTGCCAGCAGTGCAACTAGAACCCCCTACAATGAGCAGTTCTTC	CASSATRTPYNEQFF	many	NA	TRBV6-1	TRBJ2-1
TGTGCCAGCAGTTCCGGACAGGTGGATCAGCCCCAGCATTTT	CASSSGQVDQPQHF	many	TRBD1	TRBV27	TRBJ1-5
TGTGCCAGCATGCCGACTAGTTCCCCATATACGCAGTATTTT	CASMPTSSPYTQYF	NA	NA	TRBV7-9	TRBJ2-3
TGCAGTGAGAGCGGCCTGGGACAGCAAGAGAACCAGTACTTC	CSESGLGQQENQYF	NA	TRBD1	TRBV20-1	TRBJ2-5
TGCAGTGCTGTGGGCCGTCCCGGGCCCCAGCATTTT	CSAVGRPGPQHF	many	NA	TRBV20-1	TRBJ1-5
TGTGCCAGCAGCTTATTCGGGGGCGCGGGATGGACCCAGTACTTC	CASSLFGGAGWTQYF	NA	NA	TRBV7-9	TRBJ2-5
TGCGCCAGCAGCCAGGCCGGGACAGGGCAAGATACGCAGTATTTT	CASSQAGTGQDTQYF	NA	TRBD1	TRBV4-3	TRBJ2-3
TGTGCCAGCAGCCATCCCTTGGTGCCGACAGCTAGGGGCCGAAACACCATATATTTT	CASSHPLVPTARGRNTIYF	NA	NA	TRBV3-1	TRBJ1-3
TGTGCCAGCTCACCAAGCGCGGAGCTGTTTTTT	CASSPSAELFF	many	NA	TRBV18	TRBJ2-2
TGTGCCAGCAGCTATTTCTTAGGAGGGATTAACGCCGGGGAGCTGTTTTTT	CASSYFLGGINAGELFF	NA	NA	TRBV11-1	TRBJ2-2
TGTGCCAGCAGCTCGGCCCAAACCCCGGGAGGAAAACTGTTTTTT	CASSSAQTPGGKLFF	many	NA	TRBV5-5	TRBJ1-4
TGTGCCAGCAATCGAATGGGGGGATACAATGAGCAGTTCTTC	CASNRMGGYNEQFF	NA	NA	TRBV7-9	TRBJ2-1
TGTGCCAGCAGCTGGACCCATTTGGGGCGGGCCAATTACAATGAGCAGTTCTTC	CASSWTHLGRANYNEQFF	NA	NA	TRBV5-4	TRBJ2-1
TGTGCCAGCAGCTTAGCATGGGAGACCCAGTGCTTC	CASSLAWETQCF	few	NA	TRBV7-8	TRBJ2-5
TGTGCCAGCAGCATTCCTAGCAATGAGCAGTTCTTC	CASSIPSNEQFF	many	NA	TRBV27	TRBJ2-1
TGCGCCAGCAGCTTGGGGTGGCTCCCCTCCTACGAGCAGTACTTC	CASSLGWLPSYEQYF	NA	NA	TRBV5-1	TRBJ2-7
TGTGCCAGCGTCGACGAGCAGTACTTC	CASVDEQYF	many	NA	TRBV3-1	TRBJ2-7
TGTGCCAGCAGCCCGGGGCTAGCGCCCTACGAGCAGTACTTC	CASSPGLAPYEQYF	NA	NA	TRBV7-2	TRBJ2-7
TGCGCCAGCAGCCATCCGGGACTAGCGGGAGGGCCGTTCCGGAATGAGCAGTTCTTC	CASSHPGLAGGPFRNEQFF	NA	TRBD2	TRBV4-1	TRBJ2-1
TGTGCCAGCAGCCAAGCAGGAGCCTATGGCTACACCTTC	CASSQAGAYGYTF	NA	NA	TRBV3-1	TRBJ1-2
TGTGCCATCAGTGCGGATGGGAAAACTGGAGCTTTCTTT	CAISADGKTGAFF	few	NA	TRBV10-3	TRBJ1-1
TGTGACAGCAGCCAAGAATCGGTAGGTGGCGGGGAGCTGTTTTTT	CDSSQESVGGGELFF	once	NA	TRBV4-2	TRBJ2-2
TGTGCCACGAGTTTGAGAACCGGGGAGCTGTTTTTT	CATSLRTGELFF	few	NA	TRBV24-1	TRBJ2-2
TGTGCCAGCAGCATGCCGCCTACAGGCGACTCTGGAAACACCATATATTTT	CASSMPPTGDSGNTIYF	NA	NA	TRBV6-2/TRBV6-3	TRBJ1-3
TGCGTCAGCAGCTTGGGGTCGGGAGGTGGTGAGACCCATTACTTC	CVSSLGSGGGETHYF	NA	TRBD2	TRBV5-1	TRBJ2-5
TGCAGTGCTAGTGGTTTCCTAGCGGGATCCGTCACCGGGGAGCTGTTTTTT	CSASGFLAGSVTGELFF	NA	TRBD2	TRBV20-1	TRBJ2-2